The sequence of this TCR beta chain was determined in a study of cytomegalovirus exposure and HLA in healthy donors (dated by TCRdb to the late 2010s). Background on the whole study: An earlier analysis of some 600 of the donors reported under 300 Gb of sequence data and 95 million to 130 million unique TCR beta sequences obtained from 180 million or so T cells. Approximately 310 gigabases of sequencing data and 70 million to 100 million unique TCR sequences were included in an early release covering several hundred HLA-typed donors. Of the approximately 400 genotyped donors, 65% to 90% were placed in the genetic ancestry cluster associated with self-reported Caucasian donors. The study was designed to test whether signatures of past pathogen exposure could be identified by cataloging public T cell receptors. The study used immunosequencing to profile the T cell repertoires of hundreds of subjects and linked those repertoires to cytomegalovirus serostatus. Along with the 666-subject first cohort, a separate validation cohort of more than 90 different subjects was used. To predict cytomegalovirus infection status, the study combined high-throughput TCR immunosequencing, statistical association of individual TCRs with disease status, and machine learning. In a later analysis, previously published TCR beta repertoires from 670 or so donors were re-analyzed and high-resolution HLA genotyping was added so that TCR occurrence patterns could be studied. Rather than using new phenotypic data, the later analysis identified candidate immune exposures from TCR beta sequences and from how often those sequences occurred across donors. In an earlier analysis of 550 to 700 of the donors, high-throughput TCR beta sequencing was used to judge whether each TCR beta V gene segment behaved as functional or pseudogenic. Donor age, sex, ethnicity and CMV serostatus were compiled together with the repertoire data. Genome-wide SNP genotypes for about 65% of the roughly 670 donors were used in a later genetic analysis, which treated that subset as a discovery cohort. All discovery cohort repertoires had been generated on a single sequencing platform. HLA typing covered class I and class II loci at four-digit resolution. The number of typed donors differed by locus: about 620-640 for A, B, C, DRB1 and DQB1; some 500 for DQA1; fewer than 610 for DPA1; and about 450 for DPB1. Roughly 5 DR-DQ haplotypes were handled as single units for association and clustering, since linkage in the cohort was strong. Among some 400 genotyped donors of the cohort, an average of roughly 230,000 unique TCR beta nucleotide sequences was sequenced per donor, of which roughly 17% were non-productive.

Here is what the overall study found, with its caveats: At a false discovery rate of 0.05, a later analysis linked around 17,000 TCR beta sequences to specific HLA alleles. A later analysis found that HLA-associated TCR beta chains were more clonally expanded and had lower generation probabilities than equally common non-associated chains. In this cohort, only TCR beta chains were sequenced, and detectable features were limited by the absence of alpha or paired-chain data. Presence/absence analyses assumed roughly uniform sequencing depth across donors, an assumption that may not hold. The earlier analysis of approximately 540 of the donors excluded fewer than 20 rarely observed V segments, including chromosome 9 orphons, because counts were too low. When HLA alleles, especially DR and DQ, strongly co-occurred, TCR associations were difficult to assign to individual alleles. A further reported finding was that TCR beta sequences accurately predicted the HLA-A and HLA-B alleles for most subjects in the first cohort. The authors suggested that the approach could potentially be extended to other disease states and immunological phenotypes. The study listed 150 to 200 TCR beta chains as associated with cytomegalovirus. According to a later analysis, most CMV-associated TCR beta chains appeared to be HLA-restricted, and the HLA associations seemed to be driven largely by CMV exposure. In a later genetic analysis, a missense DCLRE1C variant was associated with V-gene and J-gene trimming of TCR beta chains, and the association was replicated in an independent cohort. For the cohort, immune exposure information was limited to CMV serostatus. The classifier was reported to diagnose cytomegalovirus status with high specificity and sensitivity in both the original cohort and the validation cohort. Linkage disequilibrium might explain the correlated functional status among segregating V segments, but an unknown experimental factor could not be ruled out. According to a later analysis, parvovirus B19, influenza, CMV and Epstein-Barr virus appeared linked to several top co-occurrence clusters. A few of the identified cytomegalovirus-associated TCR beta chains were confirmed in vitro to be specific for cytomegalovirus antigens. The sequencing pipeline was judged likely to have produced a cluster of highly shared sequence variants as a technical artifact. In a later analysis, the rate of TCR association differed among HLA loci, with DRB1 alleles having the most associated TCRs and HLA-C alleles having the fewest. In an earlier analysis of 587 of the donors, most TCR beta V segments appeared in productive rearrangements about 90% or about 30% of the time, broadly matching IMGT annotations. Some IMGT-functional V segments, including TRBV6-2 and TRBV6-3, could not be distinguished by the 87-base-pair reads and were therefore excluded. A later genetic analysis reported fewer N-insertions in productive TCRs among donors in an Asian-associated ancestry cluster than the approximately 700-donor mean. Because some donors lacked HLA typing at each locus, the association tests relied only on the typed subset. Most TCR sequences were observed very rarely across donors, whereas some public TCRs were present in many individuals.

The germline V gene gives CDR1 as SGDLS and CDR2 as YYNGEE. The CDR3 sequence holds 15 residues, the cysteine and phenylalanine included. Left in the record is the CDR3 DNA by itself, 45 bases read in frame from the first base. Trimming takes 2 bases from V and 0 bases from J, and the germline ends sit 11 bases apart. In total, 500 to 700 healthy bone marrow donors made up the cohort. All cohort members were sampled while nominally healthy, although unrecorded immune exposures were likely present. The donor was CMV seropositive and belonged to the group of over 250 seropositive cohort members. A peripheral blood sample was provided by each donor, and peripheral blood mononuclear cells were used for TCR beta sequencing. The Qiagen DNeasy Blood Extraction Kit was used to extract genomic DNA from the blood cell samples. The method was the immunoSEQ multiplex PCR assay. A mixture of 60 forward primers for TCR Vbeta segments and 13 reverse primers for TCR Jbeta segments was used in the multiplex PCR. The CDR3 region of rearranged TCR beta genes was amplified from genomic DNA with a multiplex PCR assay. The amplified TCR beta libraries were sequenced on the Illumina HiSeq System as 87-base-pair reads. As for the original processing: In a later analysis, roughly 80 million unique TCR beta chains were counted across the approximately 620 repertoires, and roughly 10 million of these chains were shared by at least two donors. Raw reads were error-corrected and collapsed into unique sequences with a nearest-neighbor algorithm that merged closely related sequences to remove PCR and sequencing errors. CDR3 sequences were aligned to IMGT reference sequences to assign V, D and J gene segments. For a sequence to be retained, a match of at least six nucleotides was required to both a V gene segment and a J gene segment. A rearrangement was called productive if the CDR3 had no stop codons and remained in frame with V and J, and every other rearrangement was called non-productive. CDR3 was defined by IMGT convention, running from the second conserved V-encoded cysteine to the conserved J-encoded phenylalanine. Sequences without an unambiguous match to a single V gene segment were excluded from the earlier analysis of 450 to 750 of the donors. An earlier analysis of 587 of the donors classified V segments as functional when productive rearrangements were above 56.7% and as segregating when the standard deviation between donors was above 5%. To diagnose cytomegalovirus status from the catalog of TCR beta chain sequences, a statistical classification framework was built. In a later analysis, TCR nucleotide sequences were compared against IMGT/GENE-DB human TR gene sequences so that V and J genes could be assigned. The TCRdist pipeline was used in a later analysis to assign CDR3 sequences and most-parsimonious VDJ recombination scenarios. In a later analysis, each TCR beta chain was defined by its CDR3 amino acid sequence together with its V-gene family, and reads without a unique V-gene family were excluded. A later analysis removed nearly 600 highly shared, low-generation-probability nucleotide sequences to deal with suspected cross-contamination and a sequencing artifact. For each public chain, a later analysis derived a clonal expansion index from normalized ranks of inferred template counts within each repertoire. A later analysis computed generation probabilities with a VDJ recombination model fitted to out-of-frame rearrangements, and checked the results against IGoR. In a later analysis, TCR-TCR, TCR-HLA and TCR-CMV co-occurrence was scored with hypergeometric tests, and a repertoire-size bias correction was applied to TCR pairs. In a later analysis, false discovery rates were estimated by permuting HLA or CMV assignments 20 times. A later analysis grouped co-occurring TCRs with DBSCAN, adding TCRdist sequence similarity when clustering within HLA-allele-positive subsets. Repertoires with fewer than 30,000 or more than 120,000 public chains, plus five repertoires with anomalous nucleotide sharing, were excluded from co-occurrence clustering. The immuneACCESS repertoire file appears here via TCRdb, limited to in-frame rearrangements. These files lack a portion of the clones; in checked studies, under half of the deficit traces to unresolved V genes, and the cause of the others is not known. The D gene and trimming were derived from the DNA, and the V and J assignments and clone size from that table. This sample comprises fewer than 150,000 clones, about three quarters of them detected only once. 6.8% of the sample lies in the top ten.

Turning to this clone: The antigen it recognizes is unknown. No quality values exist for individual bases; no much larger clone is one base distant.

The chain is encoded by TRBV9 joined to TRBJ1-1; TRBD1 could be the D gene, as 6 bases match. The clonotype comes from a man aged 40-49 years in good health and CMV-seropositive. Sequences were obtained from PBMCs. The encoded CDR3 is CASSVRDTMNTEAFF. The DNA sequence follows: TGTGCCAGCAGCGTCCGGGACACGATGAACACTGAAGCTTTCTTT.